The sequence of this T cell receptor beta chain was determined in a study of blood T cell repertoires in COVID-19. As for the study in general: The United States, Italy and Spain provided the acute and convalescent COVID-19 samples.

Original handling: By means of reference gene primer amplification, nucleated cell counts were estimated. Method: immunoSEQ multiplex PCR; TCRdb's copy keeps in-frame clones and lacks some. The DNA was the basis for D and trimming; V, J and clone size are from that table. The table includes about 160,000 clones, approximately 73% detected once. Per germline, CDR1 LNHDA and CDR2 SQIVND (reference sequence). Trimming cost V 7 bases and J 1 base; bases outside gene matches: 12. The CDR3 extends over 16 amino acids. The chain employs TRBV19 and TRBJ1-2; TRBD1 agrees at 7 bases. The sequencing input was peripheral blood. The sequence derives from a woman of 80 years or more with acute or convalescent COVID-19. The CDR3 DNA sequence: TGTGCCAGTAACAAGTCTCCGGGACAGCATAACTATGGCTACACCTTC. As protein: CASNKSPGQHNYGYTF.